This T cell receptor beta chain came from a study of immune evolution from preneoplasia to lung adenocarcinoma. The method was immunoSEQ multiplex PCR; TCRdb's version includes in-frame clones alone and lacks a portion of them. Here the sample spans some 4,000 clones, more than 60% being singletons. Germline loops: CDR1 SQVTM, CDR2 ANQGSEA. V was shortened by 1 base and J by 3 bases, with 1 base between the two germline ends. The CDR3 sequence is 11 residues long. For this clone: Antigen unknown.

Findings and limits, study-wide: Normal lung had highest clonality; later lesions appeared denser, more diverse.

The source of this sequence is a person aged 55-80 years with lung adenocarcinoma. V usage is TRBV29-1 and J usage is TRBJ2-1; D is undetermined. The sample consisted of FFPE lung adenocarcinoma in situ tissue. The CDR3 DNA sequence: TGCAGCGTTGAAGGCTACAATGAGCAGTTCTTC. Its translation is CSVEGYNEQFF.